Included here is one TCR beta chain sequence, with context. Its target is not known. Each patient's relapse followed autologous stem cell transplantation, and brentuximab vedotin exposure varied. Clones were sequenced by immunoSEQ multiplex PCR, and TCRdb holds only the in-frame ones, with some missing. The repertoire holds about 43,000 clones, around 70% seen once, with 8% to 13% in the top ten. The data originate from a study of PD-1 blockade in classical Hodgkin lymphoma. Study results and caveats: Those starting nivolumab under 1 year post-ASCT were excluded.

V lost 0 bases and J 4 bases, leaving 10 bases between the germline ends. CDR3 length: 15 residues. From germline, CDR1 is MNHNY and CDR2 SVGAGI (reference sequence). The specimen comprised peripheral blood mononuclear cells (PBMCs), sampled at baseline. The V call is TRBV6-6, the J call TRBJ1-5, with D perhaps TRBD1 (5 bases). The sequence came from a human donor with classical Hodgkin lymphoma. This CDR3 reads CASSYSSRENQPQHF. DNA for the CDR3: TGTGCCAGCAGTTACTCGAGCAGGGAAAATCAGCCCCAGCATTTT.